This record covers a single T cell receptor beta chain. As yet, its antigen is unknown. The source of the sample is a study of T-cell memory formation after mild COVID-19. Study-level information: TCR clusters were mostly confined to one donor each.

This CDR3 has 16 residues. CDR1 and CDR2 (germline): MGHRA, YSYEKL. V lost 4 bases, J lost 4 bases, and 5 bases stayed unmatched. Study-wide results and limits: Cross-reactive memory apparently joined, as some responding clones appeared in pre-infection memory. Contracting CD8+ clones were enriched in EMRA, CD4+ mainly in CM and EM.

TCRdb reprocessed the 5' RACE reads via MiXCR and lists one record per CDR3 protein. The sample has roughly 200,000 distinct CDR3 sequences, over 9% seen once. This TCR was sampled from a man aged 18 to 30 who had mild COVID-19 (a few samples of this study predate the infection). Cell type and time point are not known. The V call is TRBV4-1, the J call TRBJ2-5; 14 nucleotides agree with TRBD2. Sequences were obtained from PBMCs or a T cell subset sorted from them (not recorded which). Here the CDR3 DNA reads TGCGCCAGCAGCCCCGGACTAGCGGGGGGCGGAGAGACCCAGTACTTC. It is translated as CASSPGLAGGGETQYF.